This is a list of T cell receptor beta chains from one sample in a study of beta chain features in type 1 diabetes. Measured with immunoSEQ multiplex PCR; TCRdb has only the in-frame clones, and not every one. Counted here are roughly 170,000 clones, more than 10% occurring once; the ten biggest clones make up 0.62%. Sequencing was done on a sample of central memory CD4+ T cells from blood. The receptors come from a woman aged 18-29 years in good health. The CDR3 runs from the conserved cysteine through the conserved F or W. Fields, in order: V gene, J gene, clone size, CDR3 protein. A clone size is listed for some rows: how often the clone was seen (once, few, many), or a class if it is expanded.

>TRBV27|TRBJ2-1|-
CASSLPGQGTVDEQFF
>TRBV15|TRBJ2-1|few
CATSRDAGRNLYNEQFF
>TRBV4-1|TRBJ2-6|-
CASSQGGAYSGANVLTF
>TRBV14|TRBJ2-1|few
CASSQVRGSNGEQFF
>TRBV15|TRBJ1-2|-
CATSRDLAGDGYTF
>TRBV9|TRBJ2-2|-
CASSGGQGSANTGELFF
>TRBV2|TRBJ2-2|-
CASRLLAGVDTGELFF
>TRBV4-3|TRBJ2-5|-
CASSQEIGTSGIQETQYF
>TRBV18|TRBJ2-3|-
CASSIYSTDTQYF
>TRBV7-2|TRBJ2-4|-
CASSFGGKNIQYF
>TRBV9|TRBJ1-1|-
CASSGTGGYTEAFF
>TRBV10-3|TRBJ2-1|-
CATRLAVSSYNEQFF
>TRBV7-2|TRBJ2-7|-
CASSTRLAGDAYEQYF
>TRBV29-1|TRBJ2-7|-
CSVSGTGSPYEQYF
>TRBV28|TRBJ2-1|-
CASSGNGGYNEQFF
>TRBV28|TRBJ2-7|-
CASTPGGRFYEQYF
>TRBV11-3|TRBJ2-7|-
CASSFGGREQYF
>TRBV2|TRBJ1-1|few
CASRSTENTEAFF
>TRBV5-1|TRBJ2-2|few
CASSLATNTGELFF
>TRBV28|TRBJ1-5|-
CASRGQFNQPQHF
>TRBV7-8|TRBJ2-1|few
CASSLGASGSYEQFF
>TRBV11-2|TRBJ2-1|-
CASSVRAGGFRDEQFF
>TRBV4-1|TRBJ2-5|-
CASSQGNRITQKETQYF
>TRBV6-5|TRBJ2-7|-
CASSRRQGGTYEQYF
>TRBV7-9|TRBJ1-1|few
CASSLGLGSTEAFF
>TRBV29-1|TRBJ2-7|many
CSVDRGHEQYF
>TRBV7-6|TRBJ1-4|few
CASSNRPTANEKLFF
>TRBV14|TRBJ1-1|-
CARKRRNSNTEAFF
>TRBV30|TRBJ1-1|-
CAWTNSQGTAFF
>TRBV7-2|TRBJ2-3|-
CASSLGAGTDTQYF
>TRBV7-2|TRBJ2-1|-
CASSEWTSGTYNEQFF
>TRBV11-1|TRBJ2-7|-
CASSPRLAGLYEQYF
>TRBV28|TRBJ2-5|few
CASSLSDSGKETQYF
>TRBV28|TRBJ2-6|few
CAIRGRGAGANVLTF
>TRBV2|TRBJ2-7|few
CASSGRTTMYEQYF
>TRBV4-2|TRBJ1-5|-
CASTPATGGNQPQHF
>TRBV10-3|TRBJ1-1|few
CAIGQDQGTEAFF
>TRBV7-9|TRBJ2-7|few
CASSSPTDRANEQYF